This T cell receptor (beta chain) came from a study of technical replicates of blood from a few donors. CDR3 length: 15 amino acids. The germline V gene encodes CDR1 MNHNS and CDR2 SASEGT. Losses at the gene ends were 4 bases for V and 6 bases for J; bases not matched to a gene: 7. Clones were read by immunoSEQ multiplex PCR, and TCRdb kept only the in-frame ones, dropping some. The sample lists more than 90,000 clones, over 90% seen once, with approximately 0.21% in the top ten. This clone occurred a few times. The chain carries TRBV6-1 and TRBJ2-1; TRBD2 matches 9 bases. The sample was T cells isolated from PBMCs. The receptor was isolated from a human donor in good health. The CDR3 protein is CASSGGVAGVNEQFF. Written as DNA, the CDR3 is TGTGCCAGCAGTGGGGGAGTAGCGGGGGTCAATGAGCAGTTCTTC.